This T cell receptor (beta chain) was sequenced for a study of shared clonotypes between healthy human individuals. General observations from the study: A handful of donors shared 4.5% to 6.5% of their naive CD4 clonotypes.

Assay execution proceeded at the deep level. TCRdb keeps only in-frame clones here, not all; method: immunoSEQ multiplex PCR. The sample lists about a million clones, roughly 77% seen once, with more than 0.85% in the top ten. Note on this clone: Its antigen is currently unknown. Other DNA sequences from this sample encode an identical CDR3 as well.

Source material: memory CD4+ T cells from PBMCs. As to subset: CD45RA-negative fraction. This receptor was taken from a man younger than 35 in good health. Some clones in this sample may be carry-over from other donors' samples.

The CDR3 DNA is TGTGCCAGCTCACCACTGAGCGGTGCGAACACCGGGGAGCTGTTTTTT. The encoded protein is CASSPLSGANTGELFF. This rearrangement joins TRBV18 to TRBJ2-2; a possible D gene is TRBD2 (5 bases). The V and J ends lost 1 base and 0 bases respectively, with 9 bases between them. There are 16 residues in the CDR3. Germline CDR1 and CDR2: KGHSH and LQKENI. The variable domain in full, with the rest retrieved from reference TRBV18 and TRBJ2-2, is NAGVMQNPRHLVRRRGQEARLRCSPMKGHSHVYWYRQLPEEGLKFMVYLQKENIIDESGMPKERFSAEFPKEGPSILRIQQVVRGDSAAYFCASSPLSGANTGELFFGEGSRLTVL.